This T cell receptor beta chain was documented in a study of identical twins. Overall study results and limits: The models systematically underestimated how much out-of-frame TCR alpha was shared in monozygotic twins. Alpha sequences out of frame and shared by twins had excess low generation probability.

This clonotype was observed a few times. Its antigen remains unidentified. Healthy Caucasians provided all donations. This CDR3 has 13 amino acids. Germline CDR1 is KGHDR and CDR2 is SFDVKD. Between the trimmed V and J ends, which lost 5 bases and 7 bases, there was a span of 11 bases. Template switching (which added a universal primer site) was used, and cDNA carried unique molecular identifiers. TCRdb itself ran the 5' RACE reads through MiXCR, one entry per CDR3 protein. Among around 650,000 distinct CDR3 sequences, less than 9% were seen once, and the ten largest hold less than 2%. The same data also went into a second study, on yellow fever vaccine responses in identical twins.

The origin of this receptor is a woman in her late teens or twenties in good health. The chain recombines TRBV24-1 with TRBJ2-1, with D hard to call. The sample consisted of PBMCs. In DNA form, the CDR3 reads TGTGCCACCAGTGTCCCAGTAAGTAATGAGCAGTTCTTC. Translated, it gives CATSVPVSNEQFF.